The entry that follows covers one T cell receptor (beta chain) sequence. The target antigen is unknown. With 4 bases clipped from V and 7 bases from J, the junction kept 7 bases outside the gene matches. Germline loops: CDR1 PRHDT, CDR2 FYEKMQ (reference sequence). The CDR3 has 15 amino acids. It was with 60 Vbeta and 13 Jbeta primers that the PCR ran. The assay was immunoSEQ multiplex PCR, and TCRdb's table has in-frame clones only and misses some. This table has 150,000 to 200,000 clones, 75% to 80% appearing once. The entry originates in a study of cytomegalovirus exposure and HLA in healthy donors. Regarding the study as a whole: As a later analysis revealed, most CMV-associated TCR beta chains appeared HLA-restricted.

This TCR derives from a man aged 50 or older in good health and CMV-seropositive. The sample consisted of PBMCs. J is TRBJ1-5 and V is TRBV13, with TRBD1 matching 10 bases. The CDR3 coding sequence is TGTGCCAGCAGCTCCGGGACAGGGGTCGGGCAGCCCCAGCATTTT. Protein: CASSSGTGVGQPQHF. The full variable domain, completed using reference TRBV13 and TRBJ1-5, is AAGVIQSPRHLIKEKRETATLKCYPIPRHDTVYWYQQGPGQDPQFLISFYEKMQSDKGSIPDRFSAQQFSDYHSELNMSSLELGDSALYFCASSSGTGVGQPQHFGDGTRLSIL.